These 18 T cell receptor beta chains share one sample of origin, sequenced in a study of persistence of HIV-infected CD4 T cells. The antigens for these receptors are not known. The stimulus was an HIV-1 Gag 15-mer peptide pool, about 1 ug/peptide/mL. Memory cells lacking CD40L and CD69 with high CD45RO were sorted. Sequencing used immunoSEQ version 4 in survey mode. Generated by immunoSEQ multiplex PCR, the TCRdb table keeps only in-frame clones and is missing some. Here the sample spans some 58,000 clones, about 81% being singletons. Specimen: CD4+ T cells sorted from PBMCs after roughly 20-hour stimulation, collected from a patient who received antiretroviral therapy. The receptors shown here come from an adult man with HIV who was CMV-seropositive.

This clone appeared many times. The chain is built from TRBV7-8 and TRBJ2-3, with 7 nucleotides matching TRBD2. The CDR3 covers 15 residues. Per the germline V gene, CDR1 is SGHVS and CDR2 is FQNEAQ. V gave up 1 base and J gave up 4 bases; unmatched junction bases: 5. The CDR3, as DNA: TGTGCCAGCAGCTTAGGGGGGGGTCGGTCAGATACGCAGTATTTT. Translation: CASSLGGGRSDTQYF. Using reference TRBV7-8 and TRBJ2-3 for the parts outside the CDR3, the full variable domain is GAGVSQSPRYKVAKRGQDVALRCDPISGHVSLFWYQQALGQGPEFLTYFQNEAQLDKSGLPSDRFFAERPEGSVSTLKIQRTQQEDSAVYLCASSLGGGRSDTQYFGPGTRLTVL.

The J gene is TRBJ2-3, the V gene TRBV6-1; 8 bases line up with TRBD1. In germline, CDR1 is MNHNS, CDR2 SASEGT. The junction had 2 bases not matched to a gene; V was cut back by 2 bases and J by 4 bases. This CDR3 region has 14 residues. The CDR3 protein is CASSEMGQADTQYF. The CDR3 nucleotides read TGTGCCAGCAGTGAAATGGGACAGGCAGATACGCAGTATTTT.

In its sample, this clone was seen a few times. The V gene is TRBV19, the J gene TRBJ1-6, with 9 bases identical to TRBD1. In germline, CDR1 is LNHDA, CDR2 SQIVND (reference sequence). The CDR3 is 16 residues long. J was trimmed by 7 bases and V by 0 bases; bases with no gene match: 4. CDR3 residues: CASSIDTTGGNSPLHF. CDR3 DNA sequence: TGTGCCAGTAGTATAGATACGACAGGGGGGAATTCACCCCTCCACTTT.

The genes are TRBV20-1 and TRBJ1-5; D not resolved. V dropped 3 bases and J dropped 3 bases, with 15 bases sitting between them. This CDR3 has 15 amino acids. Germline assignment: CDR1 DFQATT and CDR2 SNEGSKA (reference sequence). The CDR3 sequence is CSASLSGLPNQPQHF. For the CDR3, the DNA is TGCAGTGCTAGTCTGTCTGGGCTGCCCAATCAGCCCCAGCATTTT.

This clone has only one observation. The CDR3 DNA sequence: TGTGCCAGCGCCAACCGAAGGAACACTGAAGCTTTCTTT. It encodes CASANRRNTEAFF. The chain carries TRBV6-5 and TRBJ1-1, with D unclear. The CDR3 runs to 13 residues. Germline CDR1 reads MNHEY; CDR2 reads SVGAGI. Trimming removed 8 bases at V and 1 base at J, with 11 bases between.

V usage is TRBV5-5 and J usage is TRBJ1-5; no clear D gene. V was trimmed by 5 bases and J by 6 bases, leaving 12 bases between them. This CDR3 spans 13 amino acids. Germline lookup yields CDR1 SGHKS and CDR2 YYEKEE (reference sequence). CDR3 protein: CASRGTDRQPQHF. Here the CDR3 DNA reads TGTGCCAGCAGGGGAACGGACCGTCAGCCCCAGCATTTT.

The chain carries TRBV9 and TRBJ2-7; D may match TRBD1 or TRBD2 (5 bases each). Germline assignment: CDR1 SGDLS and CDR2 YYNGEE. CDR3 size: 14 residues. V lost 0 bases and J 3 bases, leaving 10 bases between the germline ends. Here the CDR3 reads CASSVDLRGYEQYF. The CDR3 nucleotides read TGTGCCAGCAGCGTAGACCTGAGGGGCTACGAGCAGTACTTC.

The chain links TRBV5-1 to TRBJ1-1; TRBD1 is a possible D gene (6 bases). V lost 2 bases and J 5 bases, leaving 10 bases between the germline ends. In germline, CDR1 is SGHRS, CDR2 YFSETQ. This CDR3 contains 13 residues. CDR3 coding DNA: TGCGCCAGCAGCTTCACAGGGAGAACTGAAGCTTTCTTT. Its protein product is CASSFTGRTEAFF.

The chain recombines TRBV3-1 (or the pseudogene TRBV3-2) with TRBJ1-6; D gene uncertain. The CDR3 runs to 16 residues. The germline CDR1 and CDR2 sequences are LGHDT and YNNKEL (reference sequence). V lost 1 base, J lost 0 bases, and 7 bases lay in between. DNA of the CDR3: TGTGCCAGCAGCCAAGGACACAGCTCCTATAATTCACCCCTCCACTTT. Translation: CASSQGHSSYNSPLHF.

This chain uses TRBV5-5 with TRBJ2-3; D is uncertain. Trimming took off 0 bases at V and 2 bases at J, with 10 bases between the two ends. This CDR3 region has 15 residues. The germline gives CDR1 SGHKS, CDR2 YYEKEE (reference sequence). The CDR3 DNA follows: TGTGCCAGCAGCTTGGCGGGCCTTACCACAGATACGCAGTATTTT. It specifies CASSLAGLTTDTQYF.

This clone was counted only a few times. V gene TRBV20-1 combines with J gene TRBJ1-5, with D possibly TRBD1 on 5 matching bases. Looked up from germline, CDR1 is DFQATT and CDR2 is SNEGSKA (reference sequence). The V end lost 3 bases, the J end lost 0 bases, and 9 bases lay between the germline ends. This CDR3 spans 14 amino acids. CDR3 nucleotides: TGCAGTGCTAGTAGGGACTTTAGCAATCAGCCCCAGCATTTT. This encodes CSASRDFSNQPQHF.

Here the CDR3 DNA reads TGTGCCAGCAGTGAATTTGGGTCTGGGGCCAACGTCCTGACTTTC. Amino acids: CASSEFGSGANVLTF. The rearrangement uses TRBV6-1 and TRBJ2-6; D not resolved. This CDR3 contains 15 residues. The germline gives CDR1 MNHNS, CDR2 SASEGT. Trimming shortened V by 2 bases and J by 1 base, and 6 bases separated the two germline ends.

The chain recombines TRBV2 with TRBJ1-4; D gene ambiguous. The CDR3 is made up of 15 amino acids. V was trimmed by 7 bases and J by 7 bases, leaving 19 bases between them. Per germline, CDR1 SNHLY and CDR2 FYNNEI. CDR3 in DNA: TGTGCCAGCAATGAGGAAGGGAGGAAAAGTGAAAAACTGTTTTTT. Its protein is CASNEEGRKSEKLFF.

The chain's CDR3 is CASSPQGDGNYGYTF. Here the CDR3 DNA reads TGTGCCAGCAGCCCACAGGGAGACGGGAACTATGGCTACACCTTC. This rearrangement joins TRBV16 to TRBJ1-2, with D possibly matching TRBD1 (6 bases). V dropped 4 bases and J dropped 2 bases, with 14 bases sitting between them. Germline V gene lookup returns CDR1 KGHSY and CDR2 FQNENV. This CDR3 has 15 residues.

The sample holds one count of this clone. A much larger clone differs from this one at a single base, so this may be a read error. The sample holds other DNA sequences that translate to the same CDR3. V is TRBV24-1 and J is TRBJ1-2; D unclear. The CDR3 loop spans 14 amino acids. CDR1 KGHDR and CDR2 SFDVKD come from the germline V gene. V dropped 4 bases and J dropped 2 bases, with 10 bases sitting between them. In nucleotides, the CDR3 is TGTGCCACCAGTGACCAAACAGAAAACTATGGCTACACCTTC. Translation gives CATSDQTENYGYTF.

There are many counts of this clone. The chain couples TRBV7-9 to TRBJ2-2; no reliable D call. Germline CDR1 is SEHNR and CDR2 is FQNEAQ (reference sequence). This CDR3 is 15 amino acids long. V was pared by 6 bases and J by 0 bases, with 11 bases between. This CDR3 is CASSPQTTNTGELFF. The CDR3 DNA is TGTGCCAGCAGTCCTCAGACCACGAACACCGGGGAGCTGTTTTTT.

The chain recombines TRBV3-1 (or the pseudogene TRBV3-2) with TRBJ1-1; unclear D gene. From germline, CDR1 is LGHDT and CDR2 YNNKEL (reference sequence). The CDR3 contains 15 residues. V was cut by 1 base and J by 2 bases, with 11 bases left in between. CDR3 protein: CASSQGAGLNTEAFF. The CDR3 DNA is TGTGCCAGCAGCCAAGGGGCAGGCCTTAACACTGAAGCTTTCTTT.

V gene TRBV6-5 combines with J gene TRBJ2-7; a weak D match, TRBD2 (6 bases). Trimming left V 2 bases short and J 2 bases short, with 16 bases between. This CDR3 contains 16 residues. Germline V gene sequence: CDR1 MNHEY, CDR2 SVGAGI. CDR3 sequence reads: CASSYLEPGLTYEQYF. Here the CDR3 DNA reads TGTGCCAGCAGTTACCTAGAACCGGGACTCACCTACGAGCAGTACTTC.